A single sample is the source of the 9 T cell receptor beta chains below, sequenced in a study of blood T cell repertoires in COVID-19. TCRdb's copy holds only in-frame clones and misses some; the assay was immunoSEQ multiplex PCR. This sample has approximately 160,000 clones, with under 85% found just once. The material sequenced was peripheral blood. The receptors come from a man in his 70s with acute or convalescent COVID-19.

The chain joins TRBV5-1 to TRBJ1-1; TRBD1 aligns across 8 bases. V shed 4 bases and J 0 bases; nucleotides not matched to a gene: 8. The CDR3 runs to 16 residues. CDR1 SGHRS and CDR2 YFSETQ come from the germline V gene. The CDR3 DNA follows: TGCGCCAGCAGCACCACAGGGGGAACATTGAACACTGAAGCTTTCTTT. This codes for CASSTTGGTLNTEAFF.

This clone was recorded only once. This chain uses TRBV7-2 with TRBJ2-1, with TRBD1 matching 8 bases. The trim removed 3 bases at V and 9 bases at J, leaving 10 bases unmatched. The CDR3 sequence is 15 residues long. CDR1 is SGHTA and CDR2 is FQGNSA in the germline V gene. CDR3 amino acids: CASSFKQGARGEQFF. The CDR3 nucleotides read TGTGCCAGCAGCTTTAAGCAGGGGGCGCGAGGTGAGCAGTTCTTC. Variable domain in full (rest from reference TRBV7-2 and TRBJ2-1): GAGVSQSPSNKVTEKGKDVELRCDPISGHTALYWYRQSLGQGLEFLIYFQGNSAPDKSGLPSDRFSAERTGGSVSTLTIQRTQQEDSAVYLCASSFKQGARGEQFFGPGTRLTVL.

The gene calls are TRBV24-1 and TRBJ2-3; 10 bases fit TRBD1. Germline-derived CDR1 and CDR2 are KGHDR and SFDVKD. The CDR3 has 15 amino acids. J lost 1 base, V lost 4 bases, and 1 base had no gene match. The CDR3 is CATSETGGGTDTQYF. The CDR3 DNA sequence: TGTGCCACCAGTGAGACAGGGGGCGGCACAGATACGCAGTATTTT.

The chain uses TRBV6-6 and TRBJ2-1, with 10 nucleotides matching TRBD1. Unmatched junction bases numbered 14, after V lost 6 bases and J lost 12 bases. CDR1 and CDR2 from the germline V gene are MNHNY and SVGAGI (reference sequence). CDR3 length: 15 residues. The CDR3 DNA reads as TGTGCCAGCAGAGTCCGGGACAGGGGCGAGGTGGGGCAGTTCTTC. Protein sequence: CASRVRDRGEVGQFF.

The V call is TRBV27, the J call TRBJ1-5, with a possible D match to TRBD1 (6 bases). The length of the CDR3 is 14 residues. CDR1 is MNHEY and CDR2 is SMNVEV in the germline V gene (reference sequence). Trimming shortened V by 4 bases and J by 5 bases, and 12 bases separated the two germline ends. The CDR3 coding sequence is TGTGCCAGCAGTTCCATCTACAGGGATCAGCCCCAGCATTTT. This sequence encodes CASSSIYRDQPQHF.

The CDR3 DNA reads as TGTGCCACCAGTGATTTCCGACAGGGCCTGAACAATGAGCAGTTCTTC. It encodes CATSDFRQGLNNEQFF. The V gene is TRBV24-1, the J gene TRBJ2-1, with 7 bases that match TRBD1. Losses at the gene ends were 1 base for V and 5 bases for J; bases not matched to a gene: 7. The V gene's germline CDR1 is KGHDR and CDR2 SFDVKD. This CDR3 region has 16 residues.

The chain joins TRBV24-1 to TRBJ2-3; TRBD2 matches at 10 bases. Germline V gene sequence: CDR1 KGHDR, CDR2 SFDVKD. Unmatched junction bases numbered 9, after V lost 3 bases and J lost 7 bases. There are 16 residues in the CDR3. CDR3 bases: TGTGCCACCAGTGATCACGCACTAGCGGGGAGCAATACGCAGTATTTT. Its protein product is CATSDHALAGSNTQYF.

The chain employs TRBV5-1 and TRBJ1-1, with D possibly TRBD1 on 5 matching bases. This CDR3 spans 15 amino acids. Trimming removed 2 bases at V and 2 bases at J, with 13 bases between. Germline V lookup: CDR1 SGHRS, CDR2 YFSETQ. CDR3 region: CASSFRGRTNTEAFF. The CDR3 DNA is TGCGCCAGCAGCTTCCGGGGGAGGACTAACACTGAAGCTTTCTTT.

The chain couples TRBV5-4 to TRBJ2-7; 7 bases match TRBD1. CDR3 length: 14 amino acids. Germline V gene lookup returns CDR1 SGHNT and CDR2 YYREEE (reference sequence). Trimming took 0 bases from V and 7 from J; bases not matched to a gene: 7. CDR3 in DNA: TGTGCCAGCAGCTTGGGACAGGGTAGATGGGAGCAGTACTTC. Its protein product is CASSLGQGRWEQYF.